This T cell receptor beta chain derives from a study of blood T cell repertoires in COVID-19. Repertoires were generated with immunoSEQ multiplex PCR, while TCRdb's copy carries only in-frame clones and drops some. The sample lists about 69,000 clones, roughly 73% occurring once. This clone was recorded only once. CDR3 length equals 14 residues. The trim removed 5 bases at V and 3 bases at J, leaving 7 bases unmatched. CDR1 and CDR2 (germline): LNHNV, YYDKDF (reference sequence). The chain combines TRBV15 with TRBJ2-7, with TRBD2 identical over 7 bases. Source material: peripheral blood. The TCR sequence derives from a human donor in a cohort sampled during active COVID-19. CDR3 in DNA: TGTGCCACCAGCGCCGGGACTACTAACTACGAGCAGTACTTC. It yields the protein CATSAGTTNYEQYF.